This TCR beta chain was profiled in a study of shared clonotypes between healthy human individuals. Study in general: Per-donor plates numbered three CD4 naive, three CD4 memory, two CD8 naive and one CD8 memory. The study, taken as a whole, reports: In contrast to clonotypes shared by all four donors, non-shared clonotypes had lower generation probabilities. Clonotype sharing among donors was thought likely to change with sequencing depth.

This clone was picked up one time. Its specificity is not known. V gave up 4 bases and J gave up 1 base, with 14 bases separating them. Per the germline V gene, CDR1 is SGHRS and CDR2 is YFSETQ. This CDR3 region has 16 residues. Each sorted subset replicate got 200 ng genomic DNA, roughly 27,000 genomes. Method: immunoSEQ multiplex PCR; TCRdb's copy keeps in-frame clones and lacks some. The table has around 2.3 million clones, roughly 95% seen once; the top ten hold less than 0.15%. The sequence came from a man aged 18 to 35 in good health. The chain carries TRBV5-1 and TRBJ2-2; D is unresolved. The sample comprised naive CD4+ T cells sorted from blood. Subset given: CD45RA+ positively selected. In DNA, the CDR3 is TGCGCCAGCAGCCCCGATTCTACGTGGAACACCGGGGAGCTGTTTTTT. Encoded protein: CASSPDSTWNTGELFF.